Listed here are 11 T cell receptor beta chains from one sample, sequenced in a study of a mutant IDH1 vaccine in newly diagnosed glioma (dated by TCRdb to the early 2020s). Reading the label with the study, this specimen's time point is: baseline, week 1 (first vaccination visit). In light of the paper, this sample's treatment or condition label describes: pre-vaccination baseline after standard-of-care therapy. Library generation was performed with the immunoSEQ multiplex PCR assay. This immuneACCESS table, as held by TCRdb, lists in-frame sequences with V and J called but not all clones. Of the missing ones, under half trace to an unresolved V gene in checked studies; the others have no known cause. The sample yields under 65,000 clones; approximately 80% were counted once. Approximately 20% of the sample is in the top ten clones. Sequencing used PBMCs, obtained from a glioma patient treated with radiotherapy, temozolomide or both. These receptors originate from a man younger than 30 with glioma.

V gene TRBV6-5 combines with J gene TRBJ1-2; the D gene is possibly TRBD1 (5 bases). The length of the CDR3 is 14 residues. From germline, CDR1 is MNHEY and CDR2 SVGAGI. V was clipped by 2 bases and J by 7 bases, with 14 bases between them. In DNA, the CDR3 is TGTGCCAGCAGTTACGTACGGGGACTGTCTGGCTACACCTTC. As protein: CASSYVRGLSGYTF.

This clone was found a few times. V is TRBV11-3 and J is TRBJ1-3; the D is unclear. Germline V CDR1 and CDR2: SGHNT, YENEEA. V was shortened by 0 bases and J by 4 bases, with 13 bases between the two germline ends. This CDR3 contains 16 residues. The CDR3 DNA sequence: TGTGCCAGCAGCTTAGATTCAAGGTCGGGCGGAAACACCATATATTTT. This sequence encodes CASSLDSRSGGNTIYF.

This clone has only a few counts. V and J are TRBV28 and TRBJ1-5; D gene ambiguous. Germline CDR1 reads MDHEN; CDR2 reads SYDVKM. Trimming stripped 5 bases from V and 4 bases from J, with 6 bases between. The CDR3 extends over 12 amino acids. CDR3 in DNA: TGTGCCAGCAGTACCCGTAATCAGCCCCAGCATTTT. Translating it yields CASSTRNQPQHF. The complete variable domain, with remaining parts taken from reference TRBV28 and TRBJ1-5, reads DVKVTQSSRYLVKRTGEKVFLECVQDMDHENMFWYRQDPGLGLRLIYFSYDVKMKEKGDIPEGYSVSREKKERFSLILESASTNQTSMYLCASSTRNQPQHFGDGTRLSIL.

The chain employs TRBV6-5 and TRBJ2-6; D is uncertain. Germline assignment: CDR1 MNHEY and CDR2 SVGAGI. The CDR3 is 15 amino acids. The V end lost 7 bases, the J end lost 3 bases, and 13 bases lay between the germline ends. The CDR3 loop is CASMDVGFGANVLTF. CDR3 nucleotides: TGTGCCAGCATGGACGTAGGCTTTGGGGCCAACGTCCTGACTTTC.

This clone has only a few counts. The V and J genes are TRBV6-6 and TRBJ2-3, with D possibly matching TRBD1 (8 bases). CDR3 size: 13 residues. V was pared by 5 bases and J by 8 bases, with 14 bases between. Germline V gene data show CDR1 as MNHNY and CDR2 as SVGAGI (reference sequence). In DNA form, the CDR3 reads TGTGCCAGCAGTACAGGGGGGGCCCGTACGCAGTATTTT. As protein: CASSTGGARTQYF.

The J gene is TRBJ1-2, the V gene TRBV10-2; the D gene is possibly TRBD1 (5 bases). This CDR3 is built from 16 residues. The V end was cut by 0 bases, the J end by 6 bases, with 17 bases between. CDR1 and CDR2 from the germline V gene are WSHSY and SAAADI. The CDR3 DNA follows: TGCGCCAGCAGTGAGTCAGAGGGGCTTGGTAGCAATGGCTACACCTTC. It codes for CASSESEGLGSNGYTF.

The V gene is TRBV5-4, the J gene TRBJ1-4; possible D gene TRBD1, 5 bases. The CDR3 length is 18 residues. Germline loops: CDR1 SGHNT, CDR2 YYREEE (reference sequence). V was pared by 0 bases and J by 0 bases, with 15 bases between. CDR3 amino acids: CASSLGLTETATNEKLFF. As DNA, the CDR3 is TGTGCCAGCAGCTTGGGTCTGACAGAGACAGCAACTAATGAAAAACTGTTTTTT.

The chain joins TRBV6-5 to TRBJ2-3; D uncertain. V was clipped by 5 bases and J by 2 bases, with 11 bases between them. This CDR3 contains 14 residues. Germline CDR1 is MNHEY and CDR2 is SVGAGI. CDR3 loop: CASSGPGITDTQYF. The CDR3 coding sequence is TGTGCCAGCAGTGGTCCGGGTATCACAGATACGCAGTATTTT.

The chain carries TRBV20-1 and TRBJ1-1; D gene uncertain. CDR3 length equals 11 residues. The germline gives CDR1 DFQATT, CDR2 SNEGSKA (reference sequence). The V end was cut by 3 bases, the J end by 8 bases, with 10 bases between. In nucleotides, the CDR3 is TGCAGTGCTAGTGGGGTTGTCGAAGCTTTCTTT. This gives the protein CSASGVVEAFF.

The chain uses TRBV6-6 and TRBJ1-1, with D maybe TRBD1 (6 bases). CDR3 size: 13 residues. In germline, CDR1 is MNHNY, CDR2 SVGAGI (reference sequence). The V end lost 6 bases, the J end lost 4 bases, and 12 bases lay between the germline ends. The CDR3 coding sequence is TGTGCCAGCAGGTCACAGGGTTTCACTGAAGCTTTCTTT. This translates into CASRSQGFTEAFF.

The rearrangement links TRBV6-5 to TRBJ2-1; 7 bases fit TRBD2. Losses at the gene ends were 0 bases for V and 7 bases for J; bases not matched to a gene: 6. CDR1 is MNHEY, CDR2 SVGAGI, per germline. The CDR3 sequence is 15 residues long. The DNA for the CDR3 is TGTGCCAGCAGTTACTCGGGCGGGAGAGGGAATGAGCAGTTCTTC. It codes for CASSYSGGRGNEQFF.